This T cell receptor (beta chain) was found in a study of graft-versus-host responses after intestinal transplantation. Whole-study context: Anti-thymocyte globulin induction was given to all recipients, followed by tacrolimus and steroids for roughly 3 years. Whole-study results and caveats: Graft-versus-host to host-versus-graft clonal ratios in allografts were high in patients with graft-donor T cell macrochimerism. Recipient marrow contained GvH clones, some of which appeared first in ileum or blood.

For this clone: The antigen is not known.

Clones were sequenced by immunoSEQ multiplex PCR, and TCRdb holds only the in-frame ones, with some missing. The data hold roughly 64,000 clones, with roughly 90% observed a single time. Trimming removed 4 bases from V and 3 bases from J; junction bases left unmatched: 6. Germline assignment: CDR1 MNHNS and CDR2 SASEGT. CDR3 length equals 17 residues. The specimen comprised unstimulated CD8+ T cells sorted from spleen or lymph node cells, sampled before transplant. The rearrangement links TRBV6-1 to TRBJ2-1; 13 nucleotides match TRBD2. The clonotype originates from a human donor who was the organ donor for an intestinal transplant. This CDR3 is CASSALRTSGSYNEQFF. CDR3 DNA: TGTGCCAGCAGTGCCCTCCGGACTAGCGGGAGCTACAATGAGCAGTTCTTC.